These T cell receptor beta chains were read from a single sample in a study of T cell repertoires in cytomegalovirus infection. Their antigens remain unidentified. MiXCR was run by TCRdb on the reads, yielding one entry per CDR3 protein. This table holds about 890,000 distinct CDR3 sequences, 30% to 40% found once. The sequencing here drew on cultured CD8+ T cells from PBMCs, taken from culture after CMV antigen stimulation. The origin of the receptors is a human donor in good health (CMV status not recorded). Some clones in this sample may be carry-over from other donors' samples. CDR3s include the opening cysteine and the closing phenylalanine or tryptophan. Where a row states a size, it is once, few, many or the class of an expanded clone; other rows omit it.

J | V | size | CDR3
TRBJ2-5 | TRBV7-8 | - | CASSLAISRGPADQYF
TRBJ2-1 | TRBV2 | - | CASRGASLDEQFF
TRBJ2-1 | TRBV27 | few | CASSLTLAGFSSYNEQFF
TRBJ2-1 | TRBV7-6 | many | CASSLAGGYEQFF
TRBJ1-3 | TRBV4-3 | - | CASSRQGEAGNTIYF
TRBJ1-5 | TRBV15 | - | CATSSSDGGADQPQHF
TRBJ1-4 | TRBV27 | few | CASSLTDARTTNEKLFF
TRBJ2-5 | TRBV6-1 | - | CASSEFWDRGYQETQYF
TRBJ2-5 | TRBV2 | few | CASWVGQETQYF
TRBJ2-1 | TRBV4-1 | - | CASSNGTSGGRNEQFF
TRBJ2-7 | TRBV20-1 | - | CSARDHRQGIYEQYF
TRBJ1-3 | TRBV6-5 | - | CASSYSGQDIGNTIYF
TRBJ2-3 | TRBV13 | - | CASSSRDRPYTDTQYF
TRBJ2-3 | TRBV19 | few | CASSTRGLAASTDTQYF
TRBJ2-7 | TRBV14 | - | CASSQDNPYEQYF
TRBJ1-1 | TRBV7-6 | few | CASSPPGKTNTEAFF
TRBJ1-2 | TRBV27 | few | CASSPRTGPADGYTF
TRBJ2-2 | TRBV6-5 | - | CASSYSHGTGELFF
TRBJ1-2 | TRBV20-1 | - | CSANPQETNYGYTF
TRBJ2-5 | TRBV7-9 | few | CASSPRHRETQYF
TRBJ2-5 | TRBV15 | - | CATSRVGRAETQYF
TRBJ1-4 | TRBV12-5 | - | CASGLWGNEKLFF
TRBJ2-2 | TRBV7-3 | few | CASSLIWNTGELFF
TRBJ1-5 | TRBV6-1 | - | CASKIQGVTQPQHF
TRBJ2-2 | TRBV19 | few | CASRSSPGELFF
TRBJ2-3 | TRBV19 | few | CASSMGSGTDTQYF
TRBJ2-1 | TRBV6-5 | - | CASSYPRRGLAYNEQFF